The 18 T cell receptor beta chains below were found in one sample sequenced in a study of beta chain features in type 1 diabetes. As every portion of the isolated RNA was reverse transcribed, the sequencing read expressed TCRB transcripts. The assay was immunoSEQ multiplex PCR, and TCRdb's table has in-frame clones only and misses some. The repertoire holds approximately 170,000 clones, less than 9.5% seen once, with 2% to 3% in the top ten. The specimen was central memory CD4+ T cells from blood. The receptor set was obtained from a woman between 18 and 29 years old in good health.

This clone has a handful of counts. V is TRBV4-1 and J is TRBJ2-3, with TRBD2 matching 9 bases. Germline trimming cut 0 bases from V and 6 bases from J; bases unmatched to any gene: 10. CDR1 is MGHRA, CDR2 YSYEKL, per germline. The CDR3 extends over 17 amino acids. This chain's CDR3 is CASSQDLLAGRLDTQYF. The CDR3 DNA is TGCGCCAGCAGCCAAGATCTGCTAGCGGGGCGACTGGATACGCAGTATTTT.

This clone was seen only a few times. V and J are TRBV6-1 and TRBJ2-3; 9 bases fit TRBD1. Looked up from germline, CDR1 is MNHNS and CDR2 is SASEGT. The CDR3 extends over 15 amino acids. Trimming took 6 bases from V and 4 from J; bases not matched to a gene: 8. CDR3 loop: CASRGRDRASDTQYF. CDR3 sequence (DNA): TGTGCCAGCAGGGGCCGGGACAGGGCCTCAGATACGCAGTATTTT.

This clone was counted only a few times. One junction end does not reproduce the germline sequence, and a read error may be involved. The chain recombines TRBV11-1 with TRBJ2-7, with D perhaps TRBD2 (6 bases). The CDR3 spans 13 residues. CDR1 and CDR2 (germline): SGHAT, FQDESV (reference sequence). DNA for the CDR3: TGTGCCAGCAGCTTTAGCGGACCTCCCGTTGCTGACTTC. This sequence encodes CASSFSGPPVADF.

This clone has only a few counts. The chain links TRBV19 to TRBJ2-1; 10 bases are shared with TRBD2. This CDR3 is 14 amino acids long. CDR1 and CDR2 (germline): LNHDA, SQIVND (reference sequence). V trimming: 5 bases; J trimming: 5 bases; junction bases outside the gene matches: 3. In DNA form, the CDR3 reads TGTGCCAGTAGTGGACTAGCGGTAAACAATGAGCAGTTCTTC. It translates to CASSGLAVNNEQFF.

The chain couples TRBV5-8 to TRBJ2-7; the D is unclear. Trimming removed 0 bases at V and 7 bases at J, with 11 bases between. Germline CDR1 and CDR2: SGHTS and YDEGEE. The CDR3 is 13 amino acids. The CDR3 here is CASSLVEVYEQYF. CDR3 bases: TGTGCCAGCAGCTTGGTCGAGGTTTATGAGCAGTACTTC.

The J gene is TRBJ1-2, the V gene TRBV2; TRBD1 is a possible D gene (6 bases). The V end lost 4 bases, the J end lost 1 base, and 7 bases lay between the germline ends. CDR1 is SNHLY, CDR2 FYNNEI, per germline. This CDR3 has 13 amino acids. In nucleotides, the CDR3 is TGTGCCAGCAGTGCGGACAGTAACTATGGCTACACCTTC. Its protein product is CASSADSNYGYTF.

The chain links TRBV21-1 to TRBJ2-7; the table gives TRBD2 as D, unverified against the DNA. TRBV21-1 is noted as a pseudogene. There are 19 residues in the CDR3. CDR3 sequence reads: CASNQEGTSGSVGRYEQYF. The CDR3 DNA sequence: TGTGCCAGCAACCAAGAGGGGACTAGCGGGAGTGTCGGTCGCTACGAGCAGTACTTC.

The chain combines TRBV7-2 with TRBJ1-5; 7 positions agree with TRBD1. The germline gives CDR1 SGHTA, CDR2 FQGNSA. This CDR3 is built from 15 residues. V lost 1 base to trimming and J lost 4 bases; unmatched junction nucleotides: 4. CDR3 coding DNA: TGTGCCAGCAGCTTAGTTGGGGGACAGAATCAGCCCCAGCATTTT. Encoded protein: CASSLVGGQNQPQHF.

This chain uses TRBV7-6 with TRBJ2-7; 10 bases align to TRBD2. CDR1 and CDR2 from the germline V gene are SGHVS and FNYEAQ. The CDR3 is made up of 16 amino acids. Trimming at V came to 0 bases and at J to 6 bases, leaving 8 bases not matched to a gene. CDR3 coding DNA: TGTGCCAGCAGCTTAGCGGGGGCTAGCGGGAGTTTCGAGCAGTACTTC. This encodes CASSLAGASGSFEQYF.

This clone showed up just a few times. The V call is TRBV7-8, the J call TRBJ2-1, with 11 bases lining up with TRBD2. With V trimmed by 8 bases and J by 5 bases, 11 bases remained unmatched. Germline-derived CDR1 and CDR2 are SGHVS and FQNEAQ. This CDR3 contains 16 residues. The CDR3 is CASHPLAGGGNNEQFF. DNA of the CDR3: TGTGCCAGCCACCCCCTAGCGGGAGGTGGGAACAATGAGCAGTTCTTC.

This clone has just a few counts. This chain uses TRBV2 with TRBJ2-1, with 9 bases identical to TRBD2. The CDR3 contains 15 residues. Germline V CDR1 and CDR2: SNHLY, FYNNEI. The V and J ends lost 5 bases and 4 bases, in that order; junction bases with no gene match: 6. The CDR3 bases are TGTGCCAGCAGTTCTAGCGGGGACCCGTACAATGAGCAGTTCTTC. Protein product: CASSSSGDPYNEQFF. Drawing the rest from reference TRBV2 and TRBJ2-1, the complete variable domain is EPEVTQTPSHQVTQMGQEVILRCVPISNHLYFYWYRQILGQKVEFLVSFYNNEISEKSEIFDDQFSVERPDGSNFTLKIRSTKLEDSAMYFCASSSSGDPYNEQFFGPGTRLTVL.

This clone was seen more than once but under ten times. The V gene is TRBV7-2, the J gene TRBJ1-5; D possibly corresponds to TRBD1 (6 bases). Trimming stripped 2 bases from V and 13 bases from J, with 12 bases between. CDR3 length equals 12 residues. The germline V gene encodes CDR1 SGHTA and CDR2 FQGNSA. The CDR3 nucleotides read TGTGCCAGCAGCTTAAATGAAGGGGGTCAGCATTTT. Translated: CASSLNEGGQHF.

The CDR3 reads CASSKVGRDNTGELFF. CDR3 DNA: TGTGCCAGCAGCAAAGTCGGGCGGGACAACACCGGGGAGCTGTTTTTT. The chain is built from TRBV21-1 and TRBJ2-2; TRBD2, the table's D call, lacks a check against the DNA. TRBV21-1 is recorded as a pseudogene. The CDR3 consists of 16 residues.

This clone was counted a few times. The chain has TRBV18 and TRBJ2-3; D possibly corresponds to TRBD1 (5 bases). There are 14 residues in the CDR3. Germline CDR1 and CDR2: KGHSH and LQKENI. The germline V and J ends were trimmed by 2 bases and 7 bases, with 13 bases remaining between them. The CDR3 DNA reads as TGTGCCAGCTCACCAGAAAGGGGCGGAAATACGCAGTATTTT. Translated: CASSPERGGNTQYF.

The rearrangement uses TRBV7-2 and TRBJ2-3; a weak D match, TRBD2 (5 bases). The germline V gene has CDR1 SGHTA and CDR2 FQGNSA. The CDR3 covers 15 residues. V lost 5 bases and J lost 0, with 12 bases in between. The chain's CDR3 is CASSLSSSSTDTQYF. The CDR3 nucleotides read TGTGCCAGCAGCCTCTCTAGCTCTAGCACAGATACGCAGTATTTT.

This clone was detected only a few times. The chain combines TRBV15 with TRBJ1-1, with 7 bases aligning to TRBD1. The CDR3 runs to 15 residues. Germline V gives CDR1 LNHNV, CDR2 YYDKDF (reference sequence). After removal of 3 bases from V and 4 bases from J, the junction contained 8 bases not matched to a gene. CDR3 in amino acids: CATSRPGAGGTEAFF. Here the CDR3 DNA reads TGTGCCACCAGCAGGCCTGGGGCAGGGGGCACTGAAGCTTTCTTT.

This clone was observed a handful of times. The chain is built from TRBV6-5 and TRBJ2-1; unclear D gene. The CDR3 extends over 12 amino acids. CDR1 and CDR2 from the germline V gene are MNHEY and SVGAGI. V shed 1 base and J shed 8 bases, with 6 bases lying between them. Here the CDR3 DNA reads TGTGCCAGCAGTTACTTAGGAGATGAGCAGTTCTTC. Amino acids: CASSYLGDEQFF.

A few counts support this clone. The chain recombines TRBV9 with TRBJ2-3; TRBD2 aligns across 11 bases. V shed 0 bases and J 2 bases; nucleotides not matched to a gene: 5. The CDR3 length is 17 residues. Germline loops: CDR1 SGDLS, CDR2 YYNGEE. CDR3 sequence reads: CASSVGSGGVSTDTQYF. DNA of the CDR3: TGTGCCAGCAGCGTAGGTAGCGGGGGGGTCTCCACAGATACGCAGTATTTT.